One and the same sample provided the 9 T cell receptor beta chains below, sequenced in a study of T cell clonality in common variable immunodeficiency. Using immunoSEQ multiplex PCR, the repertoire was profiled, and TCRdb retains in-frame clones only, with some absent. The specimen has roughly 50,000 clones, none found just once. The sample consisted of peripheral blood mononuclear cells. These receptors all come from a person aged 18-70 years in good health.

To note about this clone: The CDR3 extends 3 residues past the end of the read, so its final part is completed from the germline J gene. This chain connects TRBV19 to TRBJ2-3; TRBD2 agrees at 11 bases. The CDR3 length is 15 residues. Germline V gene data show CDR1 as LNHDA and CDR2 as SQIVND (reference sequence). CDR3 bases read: TGTGCCAGTAGCCTTAGCGGGAGGGCCGTAGAGACG. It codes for CASSLSGRAVET. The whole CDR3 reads CASSLSGRAVETQYF.

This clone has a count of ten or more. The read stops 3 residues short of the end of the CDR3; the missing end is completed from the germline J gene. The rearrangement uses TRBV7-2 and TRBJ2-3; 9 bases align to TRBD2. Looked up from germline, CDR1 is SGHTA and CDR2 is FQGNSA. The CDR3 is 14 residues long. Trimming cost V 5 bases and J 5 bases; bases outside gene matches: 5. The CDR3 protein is CASSNGLARDTQYF. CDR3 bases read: TGTGCCAGCAGCAACGGACTAGCGCGAGATACG.

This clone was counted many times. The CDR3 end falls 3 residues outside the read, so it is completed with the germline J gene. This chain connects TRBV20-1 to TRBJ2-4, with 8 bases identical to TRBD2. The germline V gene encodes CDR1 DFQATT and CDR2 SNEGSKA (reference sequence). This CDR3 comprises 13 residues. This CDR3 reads CSARVPGLETQYF. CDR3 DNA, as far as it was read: TGCAGTGCTAGAGTCCCGGGACTAGAGACT.

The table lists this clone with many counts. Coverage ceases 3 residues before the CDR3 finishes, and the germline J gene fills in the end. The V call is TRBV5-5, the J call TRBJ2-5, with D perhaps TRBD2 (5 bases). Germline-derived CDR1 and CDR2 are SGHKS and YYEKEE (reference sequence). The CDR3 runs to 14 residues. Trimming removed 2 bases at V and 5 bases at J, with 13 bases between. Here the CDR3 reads CASSFSGRGETQYF. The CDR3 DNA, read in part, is TGTGCCAGCAGCTTTTCGGGGAGAGGGGAGACC.

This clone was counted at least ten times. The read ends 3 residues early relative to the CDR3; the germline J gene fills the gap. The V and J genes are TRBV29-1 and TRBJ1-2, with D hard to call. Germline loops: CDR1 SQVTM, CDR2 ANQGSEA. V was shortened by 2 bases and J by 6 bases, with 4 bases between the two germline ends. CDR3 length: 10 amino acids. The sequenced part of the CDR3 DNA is TGCAGCGTTGAACAGGATGGC. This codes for CSVEQDG. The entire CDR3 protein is CSVEQDGYTF.

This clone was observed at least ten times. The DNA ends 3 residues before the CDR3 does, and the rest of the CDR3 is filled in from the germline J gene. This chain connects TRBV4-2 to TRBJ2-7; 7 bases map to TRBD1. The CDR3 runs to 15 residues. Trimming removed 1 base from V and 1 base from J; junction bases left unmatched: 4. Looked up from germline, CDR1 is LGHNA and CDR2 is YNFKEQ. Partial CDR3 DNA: TGTGCCAGCAGCCAAGGTACGGGACAGTCCTACGAG. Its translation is CASSQGTGQSYE. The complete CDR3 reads CASSQGTGQSYEQYF.

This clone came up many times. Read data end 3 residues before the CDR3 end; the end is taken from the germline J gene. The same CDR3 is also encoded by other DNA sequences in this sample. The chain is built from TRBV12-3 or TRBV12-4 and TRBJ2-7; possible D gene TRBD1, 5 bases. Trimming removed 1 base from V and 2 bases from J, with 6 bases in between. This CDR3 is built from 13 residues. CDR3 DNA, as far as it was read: TGTGCCAGCAGTTTAGGCAGGGCCTACGAG. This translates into CASSLGRAYE. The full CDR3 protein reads CASSLGRAYEQYF.

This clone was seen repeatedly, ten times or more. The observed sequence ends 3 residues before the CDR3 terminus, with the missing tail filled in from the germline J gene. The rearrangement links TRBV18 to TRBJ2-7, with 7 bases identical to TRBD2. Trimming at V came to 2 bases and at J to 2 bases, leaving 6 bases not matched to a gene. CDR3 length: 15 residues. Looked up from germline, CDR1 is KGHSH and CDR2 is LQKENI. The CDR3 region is CASSPEGGGAYEQYF. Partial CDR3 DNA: TGTGCCAGCTCACCAGAGGGCGGGGGAGCCTACGAG.

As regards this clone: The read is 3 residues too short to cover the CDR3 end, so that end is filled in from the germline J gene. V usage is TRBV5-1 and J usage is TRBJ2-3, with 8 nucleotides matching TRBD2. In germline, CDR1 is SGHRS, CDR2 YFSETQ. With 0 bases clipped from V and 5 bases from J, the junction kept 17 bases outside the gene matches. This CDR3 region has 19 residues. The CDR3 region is CASSLVRVSGGRSGDTQYF. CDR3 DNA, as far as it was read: TGCGCCAGCAGCTTGGTGCGGGTGTCGGGCGGGAGGTCAGGAGATACG.